In this sample, the clone carrying this T cell receptor (beta chain) turned up many times. This CDR3 is 15 amino acids long. Germline CDR1 is KGHSH and CDR2 is LQKENI. The ends were cut back, 0 bases at V and 2 bases at J, with 11 bases in the middle. The study recruited healthy Caucasian donors from Russia who were aged about 6 to 100. Each donor's blood draw was approximately 10 milliliters of peripheral blood. Sample-barcoded 5' priming and a J-beta primer mix drove a second PCR of about 6 to 12 cycles. Each cDNA molecule was tagged by a template-switch adaptor that had 12 random nucleotides. Each CDR3 protein gets one entry after TCRdb re-called the 5' RACE reads with MiXCR. The data show approximately 700,000 distinct CDR3 sequences, around 32% seen once. The sample is drawn from a study of blood T cells in healthy people across ages.

The source is a woman older than 75 in good health. The sample was blood. The V gene is TRBV18, the J gene TRBJ2-7; tentative D call: TRBD2 (6 bases). The CDR3 sequence: CASSPPVGGAYEQYF. CDR3 bases: TGTGCCAGCTCACCACCGGTGGGGGGAGCCTACGAGCAGTACTTC.